One sample yielded the 14 T cell receptor beta chains listed below, sequenced in a study of T-cell reconstitution after alpha-beta-depleted transplantation in children. Unique molecular identifiers were incorporated when the TCRbeta library was constructed. TCRdb ran MiXCR on the PCR reads and lists one entry per CDR3 protein. This table has around 440,000 distinct CDR3 sequences, around 15% appearing once. Material: PBMCs, mostly from graft donor cells, obtained 360 days after TCRalphabeta/CD19-depleted stem cell transplant. The receptors here all came from a boy less than two years old who had a stem cell transplant for Wiskott-Aldrich syndrome, so the T cells may come from the graft donor.

The chain couples TRBV11-1 to TRBJ2-3; 14 positions match TRBD2. CDR1 is SGHAT, CDR2 FQDESV, per germline (reference sequence). The V and J ends lost 3 bases and 6 bases, in that order; junction bases with no gene match: 20. The CDR3 consists of 21 residues. This chain's CDR3 is CASSFSLQIAGTSGRGDTQYF. The CDR3 nucleotides read TGTGCCAGCAGCTTCTCCCTTCAGATCGCCGGGACTAGCGGGAGAGGCGATACGCAGTATTTT.

In its sample, this clonotype was seen many times. CDR3 amino acids: CASSLARLAVYNEQFF. The CDR3 bases are TGTGCCAGCAGCTTAGCCCGACTAGCGGTCTACAATGAGCAGTTCTTC. The V gene is TRBV9, the J gene TRBJ2-1, with 9 bases lining up with TRBD2. The CDR3 runs to 16 residues. The J segment lost 3 bases and the V segment lost 4 bases, leaving 8 bases of the junction unmatched. The germline V gene encodes CDR1 SGDLS and CDR2 YYNGEE.

This clonotype has more than one count but fewer than ten. The rearrangement joins TRBV7-9 to TRBJ2-5; 8 nucleotides align to TRBD2. Germline CDR1 SEHNR, CDR2 FQNEAQ (reference sequence). The length of the CDR3 is 15 residues. Trimming removed 1 base from V and 4 bases from J; junction bases left unmatched: 5. CDR3 protein: CASSLGSGSTETQYF. CDR3 coding DNA: TGTGCCAGCAGCTTAGGGAGCGGGAGTACAGAGACCCAGTACTTC.

This clonotype has a handful of counts. The chain has TRBV10-2 and TRBJ2-6; D call uncertain. Germline V CDR1 and CDR2: WSHSY, SAAADI. The CDR3 extends over 16 amino acids. Between the trimmed V and J ends, which lost 11 bases and 0 bases, there was a span of 17 bases. The CDR3 nucleotides read TGCGCCTCCATACCCGAAAGGTTCTCTGGGGCCAACGTCCTGACTTTC. Translation gives CASIPERFSGANVLTF.

The V gene is TRBV6-5, the J gene TRBJ1-2; no clear D gene. Germline CDR1 and CDR2: MNHEY and SVGAGI. Trimming left V 1 base short and J 5 bases short, with 11 bases between. The CDR3 length is 14 residues. In nucleotides, the CDR3 is TGTGCCAGCAGTTACTATGGCGGAAGATATGGCTACACCTTC. Translation: CASSYYGGRYGYTF.

This clonotype was detected ten times or more. The chain couples TRBV5-1 to TRBJ2-5, with 8 bases matching TRBD2. This CDR3 contains 16 residues. Germline CDR1 reads SGHRS; CDR2 reads YFSETQ. The V gene end was trimmed by 0 bases and the J gene end by 5 bases; junction bases not matched to a gene: 9. The CDR3 spells CASSLVSSGYLETQYF. Written as DNA, the CDR3 is TGCGCCAGCAGCTTGGTATCTAGCGGGTACCTGGAGACCCAGTACTTC.

V and J are TRBV12-3 or TRBV12-4 and TRBJ1-4; D is possibly TRBD1 (5 bases). CDR3 length: 14 residues. Trimming left V 4 bases short and J 4 bases short, with 10 bases between. The CDR3 sequence is CASSWTGRNEKLFF. CDR3 DNA sequence: TGTGCCAGCAGTTGGACGGGACGTAATGAAAAACTGTTTTTT.

This clonotype was recorded at least ten times. The chain links TRBV7-2 to TRBJ2-1; perhaps TRBD2 as D (5 bases). Looked up from germline, CDR1 is SGHTA and CDR2 is FQGNSA. This CDR3 spans 12 amino acids. Trimming removed 5 bases from V and 11 bases from J, with 13 bases in between. This CDR3 is CASSLIREKQFF. The CDR3 DNA is TGTGCCAGCAGCCTAATCCGGGAAAAGCAGTTCTTC.

The chain uses TRBV7-6 and TRBJ2-7; 8 bases match TRBD2. Trimming took 2 bases from V and 2 from J; bases not matched to a gene: 2. Looked up from germline, CDR1 is SGHVS and CDR2 is FNYEAQ. The CDR3 is 14 amino acids. The CDR3 region is CASSLRREAYEQYF. The CDR3 nucleotides read TGTGCCAGCAGCTTAAGGCGGGAGGCCTACGAGCAGTACTTC. The full variable domain, with the rest looked up from reference TRBV7-6 and TRBJ2-7, is GAGVSQSPRYKVTKRGQDVALRCDPISGHVSLYWYRQALGQGPEFLTYFNYEAQQDKSGLPNDRFSAERPEGSISTLTIQRTEQRDSAMYRCASSLRREAYEQYFGPGTRLTVT.

This clonotype was picked up a small number of times. The gene calls are TRBV5-1 and TRBJ2-3, with D possibly TRBD2 on 7 matching bases. The CDR3 sequence is 12 residues long. Germline V gene lookup returns CDR1 SGHRS and CDR2 YFSETQ. V dropped 4 bases and J dropped 8 bases, with 11 bases sitting between them. The CDR3 coding sequence is TGCGCCAGCAGCCCAGGGGAGGGTACGCAGTATTTT. Translation gives CASSPGEGTQYF.

The gene calls are TRBV12-3 or TRBV12-4 and TRBJ2-1; possibly TRBD2 for D (5 bases). V dropped 8 bases and J dropped 4 bases, with 18 bases sitting between them. CDR3 length equals 15 residues. CDR3 nucleotide sequence: TGTGCCAGCCTTAAGTCGGCGGGTCTTTACAATGAGCAGTTCTTC. This sequence encodes CASLKSAGLYNEQFF.

This chain connects TRBV11-2 to TRBJ2-7, with D perhaps TRBD1 (6 bases). In germline, CDR1 is SGHAT, CDR2 FQNNGV. The CDR3 runs to 15 residues. The V end was cut by 2 bases, the J end by 0 bases, with 11 bases between. The DNA of the CDR3 is TGTGCCAGCAGCTTAAGTTTGGACAGCTCCTACGAGCAGTACTTC. Translated: CASSLSLDSSYEQYF.

The chain links TRBV11-2 to TRBJ2-1; D is ambiguous. This CDR3 contains 15 residues. CDR1 SGHAT and CDR2 FQNNGV come from the germline V gene. Trimming took 5 bases from V and 4 from J, leaving 15 bases between them. In DNA, the CDR3 is TGTGCCAGCAGCCATAAGGTAGGCACTTACAATGAGCAGTTCTTC. Residues: CASSHKVGTYNEQFF.

The rearrangement uses TRBV4-3 and TRBJ2-7; 12 nucleotides line up with TRBD2. The J segment lost 4 bases and the V segment lost 0 bases, leaving 4 bases of the junction unmatched. Germline values: CDR1 LGHNA, CDR2 YSLEER. The CDR3 is 16 residues long. The CDR3 DNA is TGCGCCAGCAGCCAAGATCCCACTAGCGGGAGGTACGAGCAGTACTTC. Amino acid sequence: CASSQDPTSGRYEQYF.